This entry describes one T cell receptor (beta chain). This CDR3 spans 14 amino acids. Trimming removed 7 bases at V and 8 bases at J, with 19 bases between. In germline, CDR1 is MNHNS, CDR2 SASEGT. The entry originates in a study of blood T cells in healthy people across ages. The use of a sample-barcoded 5' primer and a J-beta primer mix characterized a second PCR of roughly 6 to 11 cycles. MiXCR was run by TCRdb on the 5' RACE reads, yielding one entry per CDR3 protein. The sample holds around 800,000 distinct CDR3 sequences, about 59% seen once. The TCR was taken from a man under 40 in good health. The sequenced sample consisted of blood. V and J are TRBV6-1 and TRBJ2-3; tentatively, D is TRBD2 (6 bases). CDR3 nucleotide sequence: TGTGCCAGCATTTTTGCAGGGACCGGGGGTACGCAGTATTTT. The encoded protein is CASIFAGTGGTQYF.